This TCR beta chain stems from a study of T cells in Graves' hyperthyroidism and ophthalmopathy. The CDR3 length is 15 residues. CDR1 is MNHEY and CDR2 is SVGEGT in the germline V gene. The source material, RNA transcripts, was used to amplify TCR beta CDR3 regions. In the first-round RT-PCR of the TCR CDR3, the HTBI primer set was used. TCRdb passed the multiplex PCR reads through MiXCR, listing each CDR3 protein once. In the table there are hundreds of thousands of distinct CDR3 sequences, about 14% of which are singletons. Absent ophthalmopathy progression within 18 months defined stable Graves' hyperthyroidism. Fresh peripheral blood, about 10 ml of it, supplied the PBMCs. Only one count was recorded for this clonotype. Being one base from a much bigger clone, this may be a read error.

Sequenced: blood. This chain uses TRBV6-2 or TRBV6-3 with TRBJ1-1; D unclear. The sequence derives from a woman between 18 and 30 years old with Graves' hyperthyroidism. CDR3 loop: CTSSYSIVINTEAFF. CDR3 nucleotides: TGTACCAGCAGTTACTCGATCGTAATAAACACTGAAGCTTTCTTT.